These 5 T cell receptor beta chains originate from one sample sequenced in a study of shared clonotypes between healthy human individuals. Data came from immunoSEQ multiplex PCR; TCRdb stores just in-frame clones and leaves some out. This sample has some 380,000 clones, with about 96% found just once. Sequenced input: memory CD8+ T cells sorted from blood. Subset: CD45RO+ cells pooled with CCR7-negative TemRA cells. These receptors were obtained from a young man in good health.

The chain has TRBV7-9 and TRBJ2-3; D may match TRBD1 or TRBD2 (5 bases each). Trimming took off 1 base at V and 6 bases at J, with 11 bases between the two ends. Germline V CDR1 and CDR2: SEHNR, FQNEAQ (reference sequence). The CDR3 totals 14 residues. The CDR3 nucleotides read TGTGCCAGCAGCTTAGAGTCTGGGACCGATACGCAGTATTTT. This encodes CASSLESGTDTQYF.

CDR3 sequence reads: CASSLAQARLNEKLFF. The DNA for the CDR3 is TGTGCCAGCAGCTTAGCGCAAGCAAGGCTTAATGAAAAACTGTTTTTT. The chain combines TRBV7-6 with TRBJ1-4; D is uncertain. The CDR3 has 16 amino acids. The V gene lost 0 bases and the J gene lost 4 bases, with 12 bases spanning the gap. CDR1 and CDR2 from the germline V gene are SGHVS and FNYEAQ. Filled out from reference TRBV7-6 and TRBJ1-4, the complete variable domain reads GAGVSQSPRYKVTKRGQDVALRCDPISGHVSLYWYRQALGQGPEFLTYFNYEAQQDKSGLPNDRFSAERPEGSISTLTIQRTEQRDSAMYRCASSLAQARLNEKLFFGSGTQLSVL.

V is TRBV28 and J is TRBJ2-2, with 10 bases aligning to TRBD2. With V trimmed by 5 bases and J by 4 bases, 4 bases remained unmatched. The CDR3 contains 15 residues. The germline V gene has CDR1 MDHEN and CDR2 SYDVKM. In nucleotides, the CDR3 is TGTGCCAGCAGTACTAGCGGGGTGTCCACCGGGGAGCTGTTTTTT. Amino acid sequence: CASSTSGVSTGELFF.

This chain uses TRBV5-6 with TRBJ2-5, with D possibly matching TRBD1 (5 bases). The DNA end lines up better with TRBJ2-7; the J call may be wrong. Germline assignment: CDR1 SGHDT and CDR2 YYEEEE. This CDR3 spans 13 amino acids. In DNA form, the CDR3 reads TGTGCCAGCAGCTTGGTTCAGGGCTACGAGCAGTACTTC. It specifies CASSLVQGYEQYF.

The V gene is TRBV18, the J gene TRBJ2-5; a possible D gene is TRBD2 (5 bases). The CDR3 has 11 residues. The ends were cut back, 6 bases at V and 4 bases at J, with 6 bases in the middle. Per germline, CDR1 KGHSH and CDR2 LQKENI. The CDR3 bases are TGTGCCAGCTCCGAGGGAGAGACCCAGTACTTC. The encoded protein is CASSEGETQYF.